What follows are 19 T cell receptor beta chains derived from one specimen sequenced in a study of cytomegalovirus exposure and HLA in healthy donors. The PCR contained 60 Vbeta and 13 Jbeta primers. Generated by immunoSEQ multiplex PCR, the TCRdb table keeps only in-frame clones and is missing some. The table lists 90,000 to 140,000 clones, 9.5% to 15% of them singletons. The source material was PBMCs. The receptors were sampled from a man aged 40-49 years in good health and CMV-seropositive.

The chain joins TRBV5-1 to TRBJ1-4, with D hard to call. This CDR3 has 15 amino acids. CDR1 and CDR2 (germline): SGHRS, YFSETQ. Trimming stripped 1 base from V and 7 bases from J, with 14 bases between. DNA for the CDR3: TGCGCCAGCAGCTTGTTTGGTACGGTCGGTGAAAAACTGTTTTTT. This translates into CASSLFGTVGEKLFF.

This clone was counted only a few times. V and J are TRBV18 and TRBJ2-3, with 7 bases aligning to TRBD1. This CDR3 spans 16 amino acids. Germline-derived CDR1 and CDR2 are KGHSH and LQKENI. Unmatched junction bases numbered 6, after V lost 1 base and J lost 2 bases. CDR3 sequence: CASSPRSQGTTDTQYF. The DNA for the CDR3 is TGTGCCAGCTCACCACGATCACAGGGGACCACAGATACGCAGTATTTT. Full variable domain (missing parts from reference TRBV18 and TRBJ2-3): NAGVMQNPRHLVRRRGQEARLRCSPMKGHSHVYWYRQLPEEGLKFMVYLQKENIIDESGMPKERFSAEFPKEGPSILRIQQVVRGDSAAYFCASSPRSQGTTDTQYFGPGTRLTVL.

This clone has only a few counts. V and J are TRBV9 and TRBJ2-2; D is unclear. This CDR3 region has 15 residues. Germline values: CDR1 SGDLS, CDR2 YYNGEE. V shed 4 bases and J shed 1 base, with 11 bases lying between them. CDR3 DNA sequence: TGTGCCAGCAGCCCCCGACTGGTGAACACCGGGGAGCTGTTTTTT. Encoded protein: CASSPRLVNTGELFF.

There are a few counts of this clone. This chain connects TRBV27 to TRBJ2-2; the match to TRBD2 covers 12 bases. Trimming at V came to 7 bases and at J to 4 bases, leaving 4 bases not matched to a gene. Germline-derived CDR1 and CDR2 are MNHEY and SMNVEV (reference sequence). This CDR3 is built from 15 residues. The CDR3 is CASTQTSGSTGELFF. For the CDR3, the DNA is TGTGCCAGCACCCAGACTAGCGGGAGCACCGGGGAGCTGTTTTTT.

The rearrangement links TRBV25-1 to TRBJ1-3; TRBD1 matches 10 bases. Germline V lookup: CDR1 MGHDK, CDR2 SYGVNS. This CDR3 is 15 amino acids long. After removal of 3 bases from V and 5 bases from J, the junction contained 4 bases not matched to a gene. CDR3 sequence reads: CASSDGDRGRNTIYF. DNA of the CDR3: TGTGCCAGCAGTGATGGGGACAGGGGTAGAAACACCATATATTTT.

The V call is TRBV5-1, the J call TRBJ1-2; TRBD1 agrees at 9 bases. The CDR3 contains 14 residues. The germline gives CDR1 SGHRS, CDR2 YFSETQ. V was clipped by 2 bases and J by 6 bases; unmatched bases: 5. The chain's CDR3 is CASSFPGTGNGYTF. The CDR3 nucleotides read TGCGCCAGCAGCTTCCCCGGGACAGGGAATGGCTACACCTTC.

This clone was seen a handful of times. The chain joins TRBV19 to TRBJ1-5; D gene unclear. Looked up from germline, CDR1 is LNHDA and CDR2 is SQIVND (reference sequence). The V end lost 3 bases, the J end lost 7 bases, and 10 bases lay between the germline ends. The CDR3 length is 13 residues. In DNA, the CDR3 is TGTGCCAGTAGTATGAGCCCCTGGCAGCCCCAGCATTTT. It codes for CASSMSPWQPQHF.

The chain has TRBV23-1 and TRBJ1-4; D gene uncertain. TRBV23-1 is an ORF, with its function uncertain. The length of the CDR3 is 15 residues. V dropped 5 bases and J dropped 7 bases, with 17 bases sitting between them. DNA of the CDR3: TGCGCCAGCAGTTCCTACACAGAGACCTCTGAAAAACTGTTTTTT. Protein sequence: CASSSYTETSEKLFF.

The V and J genes are TRBV14 and TRBJ2-1, with 12 bases aligning to TRBD2. The CDR3 runs to 16 residues. Germline CDR1 reads SGHDN; CDR2 reads FVKESK. Germline trimming cut 1 base from V and 7 bases from J; bases unmatched to any gene: 5. The CDR3 DNA sequence: TGTGCCAGCAGCCAAGCCCGACTAGCGGGAGAAAATGAGCAGTTCTTC. As protein: CASSQARLAGENEQFF.

The CDR3 DNA is TGTGCCAGCTCACCCCGGTTACCTAACACCGGGGAGCTGTTTTTT. Translating gives CASSPRLPNTGELFF. The chain employs TRBV18 and TRBJ2-2; the D is unclear. V was pared by 3 bases and J by 2 bases, with 10 bases between. Germline V gene data show CDR1 as KGHSH and CDR2 as LQKENI. CDR3 length: 15 residues.

This clone has just a few counts. This rearrangement joins TRBV7-7 to TRBJ2-5; TRBD1 is a possible D gene (6 bases). V was pared by 2 bases and J by 5 bases, with 12 bases between. This CDR3 spans 14 amino acids. Germline V gives CDR1 SSHAT, CDR2 FNYEAQ (reference sequence). CDR3 loop: CASSLQGGAETQYF. The CDR3 bases are TGTGCCAGCAGCTTACAAGGGGGTGCGGAGACCCAGTACTTC.

This chain uses TRBV6-4 with TRBJ2-7; the match to TRBD2 covers 8 bases. Per the germline V gene, CDR1 is MRHNA and CDR2 is SNTAGT. The CDR3 totals 17 residues. The J segment lost 4 bases and the V segment lost 6 bases, leaving 17 bases of the junction unmatched. The CDR3 nucleotides are TGTGCCAGCAGCCCTCTACTCCCGGGACTAGGTCCGTACGAGCAGTACTTC. It yields the protein CASSPLLPGLGPYEQYF.

This clone turned up a few times. The chain recombines TRBV5-6 with TRBJ1-5; perhaps TRBD1 as D (5 bases). From germline, CDR1 is SGHDT and CDR2 YYEEEE. V was cut by 4 bases and J by 5 bases, with 16 bases left in between. The CDR3 consists of 15 residues. CDR3 DNA: TGTGCCAGCAGCGCGTCCGACAGCTTTCATCAGCCCCAGCATTTT. Its translation: CASSASDSFHQPQHF. Complete variable domain (other parts from reference TRBV5-6 and TRBJ1-5): DAGVTQSPTHLIKTRGQQVTLRCSPKSGHDTVSWYQQALGQGPQFIFQYYEEEERQRGNFPDRFSGHQFPNYSSELNVNALLLGDSALYLCASSASDSFHQPQHFGDGTRLSIL.

The chain couples TRBV7-3 to TRBJ2-3; 7 bases are a match to TRBD2. The CDR3 runs to 16 residues. Germline lookup yields CDR1 SGHTA and CDR2 FQGTGA. Unmatched junction bases numbered 6, after V lost 1 base and J lost 2 bases. CDR3 loop: CASSLIGGRDTDTQYF. In DNA, the CDR3 is TGTGCCAGCAGCTTAATAGGCGGGAGAGACACAGATACGCAGTATTTT.

J is TRBJ2-7 and V is TRBV9, with 7 bases lining up with TRBD2. Germline V gene data show CDR1 as SGDLS and CDR2 as YYNGEE. CDR3 size: 14 residues. Trimming at V came to 2 bases and at J to 6 bases, leaving 8 bases not matched to a gene. The CDR3 DNA sequence: TGTGCCAGCAGCGTGGCTAGCGGTTTCTCCGAGCAGTACTTC. The encoded protein is CASSVASGFSEQYF.

In this sample, this clone turned up a few times. The gene calls are TRBV7-8 and TRBJ2-5, with 9 bases lining up with TRBD2. The CDR3 has 14 amino acids. With V trimmed by 8 bases and J by 4 bases, 8 bases remained unmatched. Germline V CDR1 and CDR2: SGHVS, FQNEAQ. The CDR3 reads CASGLGREGETQYF. Here the CDR3 DNA reads TGTGCCAGCGGGTTGGGGCGGGAGGGAGAGACCCAGTACTTC.

The V gene is TRBV2, the J gene TRBJ1-2; 11 bases line up with TRBD1. The CDR3 runs 14 residues. V gave up 3 bases and J gave up 7 bases; unmatched junction bases: 4. CDR1 SNHLY and CDR2 FYNNEI come from the germline V gene. In DNA, the CDR3 is TGTGCCAGCAGTGATGGGACAGGGGGATCTGGCTACACCTTC. Amino acids: CASSDGTGGSGYTF.

This clone was counted a few times. This chain links TRBV14 with TRBJ2-5; D is possibly TRBD2 (6 bases). The CDR3 extends over 16 amino acids. Trimming shortened V by 0 bases and J by 7 bases, and 18 bases separated the two germline ends. Germline CDR1 is SGHDN and CDR2 is FVKESK. The CDR3 spells CASSQEGGRLWGTQYF. The CDR3 DNA is TGTGCCAGCAGCCAAGAGGGAGGACGCCTCTGGGGGACCCAGTACTTC.

The chain uses TRBV7-9 and TRBJ2-3; D ambiguous. Trimming removed 5 bases at V and 2 bases at J, with 11 bases between. Looked up from germline, CDR1 is SEHNR and CDR2 is FQNEAQ (reference sequence). CDR3 length: 14 residues. The CDR3 DNA reads TGTGCCAGCAGCCCTACGATTATCACAGATACGCAGTATTTT. It translates to CASSPTIITDTQYF.